Following are 2 T cell receptor beta chains from one sample sequenced in a study of blood T cell repertoires in COVID-19. Repertoires were generated with immunoSEQ multiplex PCR, while TCRdb's copy carries only in-frame clones and drops some. The sample shows about 300,000 clones, nearly 90% of them seen only once. The specimen was PBMCs or T cells enriched from blood (not recorded which). Source of these receptors: a woman aged 30 to 39 who had recovered from COVID-19.

The genes are TRBV25-1 and TRBJ1-1; no reliable D call. V was trimmed by 8 bases and J by 7 bases, leaving 11 bases between them. This CDR3 is built from 11 residues. CDR1 and CDR2 from the germline V gene are MGHDK and SYGVNS. CDR3: CASARMGEAFF. CDR3 in DNA: TGTGCCAGCGCTAGGATGGGTGAAGCTTTCTTT.

The V call is TRBV19, the J call TRBJ2-7; 12 bases fit TRBD1. J was trimmed by 7 bases and V by 4 bases; bases with no gene match: 11. The CDR3 consists of 16 residues. In germline, CDR1 is LNHDA, CDR2 SQIVND (reference sequence). The CDR3 loop reads CASSKTPGQGAGEQYF. CDR3 bases: TGTGCCAGTAGTAAAACCCCGGGACAGGGGGCGGGGGAGCAGTACTTC. The full variable domain, in which reference TRBV19 and TRBJ2-7 provide the parts outside the CDR3, is DGGITQSPKYLFRKEGQNVTLSCEQNLNHDAMYWYRQDPGQGLRLIYYSQIVNDFQKGDIAEGYSVSREKKESFPLTVTSAQKNPTAFYLCASSKTPGQGAGEQYFGPGTRLTVT.